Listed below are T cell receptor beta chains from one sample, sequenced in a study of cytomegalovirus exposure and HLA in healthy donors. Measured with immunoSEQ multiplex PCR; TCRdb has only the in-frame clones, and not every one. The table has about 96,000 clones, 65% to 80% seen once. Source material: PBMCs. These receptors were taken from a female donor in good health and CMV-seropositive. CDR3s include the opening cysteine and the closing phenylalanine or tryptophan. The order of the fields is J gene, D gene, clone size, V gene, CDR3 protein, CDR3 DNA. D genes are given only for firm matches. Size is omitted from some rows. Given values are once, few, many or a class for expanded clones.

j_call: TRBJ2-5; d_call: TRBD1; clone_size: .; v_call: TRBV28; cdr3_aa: CASSLRTGLRQETQYF; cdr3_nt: TGTGCCAGCAGTCTAAGGACAGGGTTGCGCCAAGAGACCCAGTACTTC
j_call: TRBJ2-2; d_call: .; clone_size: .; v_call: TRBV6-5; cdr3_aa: CASSERTGELFF; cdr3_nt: TGTGCCAGCAGTGAACGGACCGGGGAGCTGTTTTTT
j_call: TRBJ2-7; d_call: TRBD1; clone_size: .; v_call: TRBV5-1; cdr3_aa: CASSRPGQSSYEQYF; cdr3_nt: TGCGCCAGCAGCCGCCCGGGACAGAGCTCCTACGAGCAGTACTTC
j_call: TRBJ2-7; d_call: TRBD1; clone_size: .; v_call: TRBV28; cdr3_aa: CASSLFDRVEQYF; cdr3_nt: TGTGCCAGCAGTTTATTTGACAGGGTTGAGCAGTACTTC
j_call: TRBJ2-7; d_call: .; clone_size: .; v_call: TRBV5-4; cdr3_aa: CASSLEGEEQYF; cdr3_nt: TGTGCCAGCAGCTTGGAAGGGGAAGAGCAGTACTTC
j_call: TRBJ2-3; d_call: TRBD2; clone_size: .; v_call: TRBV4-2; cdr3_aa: CASSSGGGTDTQYF; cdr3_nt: TGTGCCAGCAGCTCGGGGGGGGGAACAGATACGCAGTATTTT
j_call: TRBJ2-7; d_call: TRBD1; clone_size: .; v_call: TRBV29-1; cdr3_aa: CSGGDRGGEQYF; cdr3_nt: TGCAGCGGGGGAGACAGGGGAGGCGAGCAGTACTTC
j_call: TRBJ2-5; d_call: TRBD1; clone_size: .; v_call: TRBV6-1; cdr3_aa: CASSGPGTVETQYF; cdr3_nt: TGTGCCAGCAGTGGGCCCGGGACAGTAGAGACCCAGTACTTC
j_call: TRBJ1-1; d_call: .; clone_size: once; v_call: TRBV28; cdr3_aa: CASSLSGPGGETEAFF; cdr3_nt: TGTGCCAGCAGTTTATCCGGTCCGGGAGGAGAGACTGAAGCTTTCTTT
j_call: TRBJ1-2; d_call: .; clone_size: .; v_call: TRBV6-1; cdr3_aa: CASERGYGYTF; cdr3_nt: TGTGCCAGCGAGCGAGGCTATGGCTACACCTTC
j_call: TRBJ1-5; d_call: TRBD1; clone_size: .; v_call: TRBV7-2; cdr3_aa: CASSPRDRAGGQPQHF; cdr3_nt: TGTGCCAGCAGCCCTCGGGACAGGGCAGGGGGACAGCCCCAGCATTTT
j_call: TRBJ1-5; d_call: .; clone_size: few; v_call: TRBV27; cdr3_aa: CASLNQPQHF; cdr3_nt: TGTGCCAGTTTAAATCAGCCCCAGCATTTT
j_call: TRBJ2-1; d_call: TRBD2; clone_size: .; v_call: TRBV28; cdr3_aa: CASSSSGASSYNEQFF; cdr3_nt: TGTGCCAGCAGCTCTAGCGGGGCCAGCTCCTACAATGAGCAGTTCTTC
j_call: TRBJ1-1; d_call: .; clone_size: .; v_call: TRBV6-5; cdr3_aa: CASRRTANTEAFF; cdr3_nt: TGTGCCAGCAGGCGGACAGCGAACACTGAAGCTTTCTTT
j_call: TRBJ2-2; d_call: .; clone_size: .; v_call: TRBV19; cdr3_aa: CASSIPRPGELFF; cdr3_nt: TGTGCCAGTAGTATCCCGCGCCCCGGGGAGCTGTTTTTT
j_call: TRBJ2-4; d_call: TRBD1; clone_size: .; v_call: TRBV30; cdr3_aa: CAWSAGDREWDIQYF; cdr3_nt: TGTGCCTGGAGTGCAGGGGACAGGGAGTGGGACATTCAGTACTTC
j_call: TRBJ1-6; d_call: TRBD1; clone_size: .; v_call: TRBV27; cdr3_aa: CASSPRQGNSPLHF; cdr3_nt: TGTGCCAGCAGTCCGCGACAGGGGAATTCACCCCTCCACTTT
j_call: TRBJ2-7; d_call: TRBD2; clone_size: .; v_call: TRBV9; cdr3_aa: CASSPRGGGVYEQYF; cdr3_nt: TGTGCCAGCAGCCCCCGTGGGGGAGGGGTCTACGAGCAGTACTTC
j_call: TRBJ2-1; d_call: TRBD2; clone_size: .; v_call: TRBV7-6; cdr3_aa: CASSWGSGRDEQFF; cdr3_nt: TGTGCCAGCAGCTGGGGTAGCGGGAGGGATGAGCAGTTCTTC
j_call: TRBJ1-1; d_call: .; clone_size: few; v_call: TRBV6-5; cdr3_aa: CASSSHRDTQVTEAFF; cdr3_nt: TGTGCCAGCAGTTCGCACCGGGACACCCAGGTCACTGAAGCTTTCTTT
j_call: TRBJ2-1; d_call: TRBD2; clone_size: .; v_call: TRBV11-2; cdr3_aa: CASSLAGTSRSNNEQFF; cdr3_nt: TGTGCCAGCAGCTTAGCGGGGACTAGCCGGTCGAACAATGAGCAGTTCTTC
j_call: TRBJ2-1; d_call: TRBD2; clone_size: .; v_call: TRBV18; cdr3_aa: CASSPDGGDEQFF; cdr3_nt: TGTGCCAGCTCCCCGGACGGGGGGGATGAGCAGTTCTTC
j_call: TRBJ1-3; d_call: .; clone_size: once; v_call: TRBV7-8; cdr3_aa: CASSLREGLRSGNTIYF; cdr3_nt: TGTGCCAGCAGCCTGCGTGAGGGACTCCGCTCTGGAAACACCATATATTTT
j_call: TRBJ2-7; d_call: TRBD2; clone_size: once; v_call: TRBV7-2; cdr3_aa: CASSTGLSSYEQYF; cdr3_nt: TGTGCCAGCAGCACGGGACTAAGCTCCTACGAGCAGTACTTC
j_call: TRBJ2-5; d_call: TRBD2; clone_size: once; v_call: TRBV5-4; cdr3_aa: CASSFFLAGGQGTQYF; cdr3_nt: TGTGCCAGCAGCTTCTTCCTAGCGGGGGGCCAGGGGACCCAGTACTTC
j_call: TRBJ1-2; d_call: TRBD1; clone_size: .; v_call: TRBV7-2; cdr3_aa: CASSLGSAGTGDGYTF; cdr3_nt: TGTGCCAGCAGCTTGGGGAGTGCCGGGACAGGGGACGGCTACACCTTC
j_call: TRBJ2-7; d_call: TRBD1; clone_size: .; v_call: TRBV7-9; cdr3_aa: CASSLGGQGVEQYF; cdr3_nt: TGTGCCAGCAGCTTAGGGGGACAGGGCGTCGAGCAGTACTTC
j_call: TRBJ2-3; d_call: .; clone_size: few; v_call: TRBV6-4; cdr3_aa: CASSDGESDTQYF; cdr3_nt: TGTGCCAGCAGTGACGGGGAGTCAGATACGCAGTATTTT
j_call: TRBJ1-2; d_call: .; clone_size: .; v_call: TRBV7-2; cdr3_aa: CASSLQGFGYTF; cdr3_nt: TGTGCCAGCAGCTTACAGGGTTTTGGCTACACCTTC
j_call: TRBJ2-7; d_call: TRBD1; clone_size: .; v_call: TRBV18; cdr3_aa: CASSPNSGTASYEQYF; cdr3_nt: TGTGCCAGCTCACCTAATTCCGGGACAGCCTCCTACGAGCAGTACTTC
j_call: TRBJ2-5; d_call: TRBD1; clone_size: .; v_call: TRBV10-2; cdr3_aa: CATTTRDRGRETQYF; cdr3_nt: TGCGCCACCACCACCCGGGACAGGGGGCGCGAGACCCAGTACTTC
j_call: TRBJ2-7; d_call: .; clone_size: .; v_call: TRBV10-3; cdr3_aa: CAISTGKEQYF; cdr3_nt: TGTGCCATCAGTACAGGGAAAGAGCAGTACTTC
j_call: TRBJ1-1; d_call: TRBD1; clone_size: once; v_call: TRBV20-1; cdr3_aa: CSASGQAEAFF; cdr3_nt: TGCAGTGCCAGCGGACAGGCTGAAGCTTTCTTT
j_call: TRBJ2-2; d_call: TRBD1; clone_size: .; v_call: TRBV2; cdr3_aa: CASSFASTGVLNTGELFF; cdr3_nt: TGTGCCAGCAGTTTTGCCTCGACAGGGGTCTTAAACACCGGGGAGCTGTTTTTT
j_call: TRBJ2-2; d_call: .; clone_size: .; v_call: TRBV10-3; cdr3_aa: CAISGNGQGGAGELFF; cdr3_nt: TGTGCCATCAGTGGTAATGGACAGGGAGGGGCCGGGGAGCTGTTTTTT
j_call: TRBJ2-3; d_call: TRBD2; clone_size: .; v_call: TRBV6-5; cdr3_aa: CASSSALAGATDTQYF; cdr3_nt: TGTGCCAGCAGTTCCGCTCTAGCGGGAGCCACAGATACGCAGTATTTT
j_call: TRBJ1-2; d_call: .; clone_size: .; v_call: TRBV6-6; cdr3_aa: CASSYSGGDGYTF; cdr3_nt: TGTGCCAGCAGTTACTCGGGGGGAGATGGCTACACCTTC
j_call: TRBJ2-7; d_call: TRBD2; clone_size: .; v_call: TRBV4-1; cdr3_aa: CASSQDFAGGNEQYF; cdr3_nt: TGCGCCAGCAGCCAAGATTTCGCGGGGGGAAACGAGCAGTACTTC
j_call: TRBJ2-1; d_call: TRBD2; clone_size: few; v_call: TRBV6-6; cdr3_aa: CASRGTSGGLNEQFF; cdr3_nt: TGTGCCAGCAGGGGGACTAGCGGGGGTTTAAATGAGCAGTTCTTC
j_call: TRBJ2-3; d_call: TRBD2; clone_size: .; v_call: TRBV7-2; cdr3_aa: CASSPSSGLTDTQYF; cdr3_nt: TGTGCCAGCAGCCCTTCTAGCGGACTCACAGATACGCAGTATTTT
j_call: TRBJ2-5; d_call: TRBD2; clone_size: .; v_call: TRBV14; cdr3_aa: CASSSLRTSQETQYF; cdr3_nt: TGTGCCAGCAGCTCTCTCAGGACTAGTCAAGAGACCCAGTACTTC
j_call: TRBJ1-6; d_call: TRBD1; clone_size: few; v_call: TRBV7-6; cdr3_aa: CASSLGQGRVSPLHF; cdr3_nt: TGTGCCAGCAGCTTAGGACAGGGGCGTGTGTCACCCCTCCACTTT
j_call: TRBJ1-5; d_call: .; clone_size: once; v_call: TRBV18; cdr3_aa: CASSPGSGWSNQPQHF; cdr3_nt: TGTGCCAGCTCACCAGGATCCGGGTGGTCCAATCAGCCCCAGCATTTT
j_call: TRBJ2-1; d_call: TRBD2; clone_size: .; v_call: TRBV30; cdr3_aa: CAWSGAPWTSYNEQFF; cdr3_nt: TGTGCCTGGAGCGGAGCCCCCTGGACTAGCTACAATGAGCAGTTCTTC
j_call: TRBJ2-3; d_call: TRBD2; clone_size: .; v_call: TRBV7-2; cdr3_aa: CASSTGTSGGYTDTQYF; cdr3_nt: TGTGCCAGCAGCACGGGGACTAGCGGGGGGTACACAGATACGCAGTATTTT